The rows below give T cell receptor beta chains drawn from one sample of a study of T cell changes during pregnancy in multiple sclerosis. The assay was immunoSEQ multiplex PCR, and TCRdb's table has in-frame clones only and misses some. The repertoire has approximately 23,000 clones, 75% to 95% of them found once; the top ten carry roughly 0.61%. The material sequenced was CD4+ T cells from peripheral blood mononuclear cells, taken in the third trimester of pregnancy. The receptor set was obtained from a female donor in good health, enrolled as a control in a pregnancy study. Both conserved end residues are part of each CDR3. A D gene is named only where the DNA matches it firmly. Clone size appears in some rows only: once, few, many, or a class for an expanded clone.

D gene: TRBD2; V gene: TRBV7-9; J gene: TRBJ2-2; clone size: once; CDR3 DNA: TGTGCCAGCAGCTTTAGCTCTTTAGCGGGAGATGACACCGGGGAGCTGTTTTTT; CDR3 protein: CASSFSSLAGDDTGELFF
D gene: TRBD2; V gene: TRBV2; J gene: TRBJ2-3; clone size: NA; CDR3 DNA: TGTGCCAGCAGAGCGGGACTAGCGGACGGCACAGATACGCAGTATTTT; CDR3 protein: CASRAGLADGTDTQYF
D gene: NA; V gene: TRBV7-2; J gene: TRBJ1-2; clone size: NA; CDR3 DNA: TGTGCCAGCAGCTCCGGGGGGGGCAGGGGAGGCGGCTACACCTTC; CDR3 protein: CASSSGGGRGGGYTF
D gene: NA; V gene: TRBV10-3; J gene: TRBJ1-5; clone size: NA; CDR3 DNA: TGTGCCATCAGGGACAACAATCAGCCCCAGCATTTT; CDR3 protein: CAIRDNNQPQHF
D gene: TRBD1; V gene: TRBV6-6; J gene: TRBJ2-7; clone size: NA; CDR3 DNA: TGTGCCAGCAGTCACACGGGACAGGCTTCCCACGAGCAGTACTTC; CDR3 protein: CASSHTGQASHEQYF
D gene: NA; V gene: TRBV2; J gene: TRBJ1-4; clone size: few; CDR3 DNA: TGTGCCAGCACCAGGGTTGGCGAAAAACTGTTTTTT; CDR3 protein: CASTRVGEKLFF
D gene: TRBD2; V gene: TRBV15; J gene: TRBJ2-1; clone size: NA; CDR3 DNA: TGTGCCACCAGCAGAGAGTGGTGGCGGGGGGCCCCCTATAGCTCCTACAATGAGCAGTTCTTC; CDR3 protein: CATSREWWRGAPYSSYNEQFF
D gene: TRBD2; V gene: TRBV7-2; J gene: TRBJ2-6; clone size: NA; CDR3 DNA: TGTGCCACCCCAGCGGGGGCTTTTGGGGCCAACGTCCTGACTTTC; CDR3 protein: CATPAGAFGANVLTF
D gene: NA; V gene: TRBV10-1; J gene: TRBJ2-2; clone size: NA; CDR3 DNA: TGCGCCAGCAACCCAGACAGGCCGACCGGGGAGCTGTTTTTT; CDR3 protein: CASNPDRPTGELFF
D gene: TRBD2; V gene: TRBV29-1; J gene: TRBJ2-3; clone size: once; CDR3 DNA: TGCAGCCACCAGGGGGGAGCGGGGGGGACAGATACGCAGTATTTT; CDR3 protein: CSHQGGAGGTDTQYF
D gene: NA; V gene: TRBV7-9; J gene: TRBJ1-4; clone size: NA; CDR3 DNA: TGTGCCAGCCATCCCCCCCCCTGCGAGAATGAAAAACTGTTTTTT; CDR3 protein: CASHPPPCENEKLFF
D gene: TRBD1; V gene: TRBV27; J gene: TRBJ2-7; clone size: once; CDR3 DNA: TGTGCCAGCAGCCCTCTAGGGACAGGGGCCTACGAGCAGTACTTC; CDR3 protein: CASSPLGTGAYEQYF
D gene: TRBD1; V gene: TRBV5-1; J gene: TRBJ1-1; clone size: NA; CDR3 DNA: TGCGCCAGCAGCTTGGCCAACGGACAGGGAGGCATGAACACTGAAGCTTTCTTT; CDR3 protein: CASSLANGQGGMNTEAFF
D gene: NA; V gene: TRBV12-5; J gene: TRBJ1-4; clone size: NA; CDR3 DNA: TGTGCTAGTGGTTGGACCGGGGAGGTAGGCGAAAAACTGTTTTTT; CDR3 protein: CASGWTGEVGEKLFF
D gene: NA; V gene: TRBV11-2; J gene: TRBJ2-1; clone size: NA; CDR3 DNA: TGTGCCAGCAGCACGTACCGGGCCGGGGGGCCCTATCGGGAGCAGTTCTTC; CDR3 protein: CASSTYRAGGPYREQFF
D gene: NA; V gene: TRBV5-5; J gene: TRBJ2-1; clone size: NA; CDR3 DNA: TGTGCCAGCAGCCCTGGTTATAGCTCCTACAATGAGCAGTTCTTC; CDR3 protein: CASSPGYSSYNEQFF
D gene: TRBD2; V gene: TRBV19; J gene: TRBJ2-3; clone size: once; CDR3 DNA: TGTGCCAGTAGTAGGCTAGCGGGGGGTGATACGCAGTATTTT; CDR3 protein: CASSRLAGGDTQYF
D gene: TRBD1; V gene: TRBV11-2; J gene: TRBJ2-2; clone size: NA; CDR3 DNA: TGTGCCAGCAGCTGGGGGACAGTGAACACCGGGGAGCTGTTTTTT; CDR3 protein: CASSWGTVNTGELFF
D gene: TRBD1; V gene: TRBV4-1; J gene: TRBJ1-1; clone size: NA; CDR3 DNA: TGCGCCAGCAGCCAGGGGGGACAGATCAACACTGAAGCTTTCTTT; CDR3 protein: CASSQGGQINTEAFF
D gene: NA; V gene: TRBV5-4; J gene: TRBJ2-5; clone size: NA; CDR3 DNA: TGTGCCAGCAGCGTGGGGCGGGTAAAAGAGACCCAGTACTTC; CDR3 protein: CASSVGRVKETQYF
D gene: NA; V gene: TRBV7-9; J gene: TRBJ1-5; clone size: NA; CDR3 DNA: TGTGCCAGCAGCCAGGGTGGGGGCAATCAGCCCCAGCATTTT; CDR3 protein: CASSQGGGNQPQHF
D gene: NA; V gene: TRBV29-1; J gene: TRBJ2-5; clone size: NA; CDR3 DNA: TGCAGCGTTGTTAGGGGCCAAGAGACCCAGTACTTC; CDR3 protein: CSVVRGQETQYF
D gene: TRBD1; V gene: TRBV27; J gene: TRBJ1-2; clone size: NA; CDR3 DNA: TGTGCCAGCAGACCCGGGGACAGCCCCCAGGGGAACTATGGCTACACCTTC; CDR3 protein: CASRPGDSPQGNYGYTF
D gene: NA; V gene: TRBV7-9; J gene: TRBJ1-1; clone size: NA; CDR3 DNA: TGTGCCAGCAGCGACAGTCCAAAGAACACTGAAGCTTTCTTT; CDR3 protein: CASSDSPKNTEAFF
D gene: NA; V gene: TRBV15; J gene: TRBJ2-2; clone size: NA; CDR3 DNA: TGTGCCACCAGCAGAGATTCGGCCGGGGAGCTGTTTTTT; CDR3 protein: CATSRDSAGELFF
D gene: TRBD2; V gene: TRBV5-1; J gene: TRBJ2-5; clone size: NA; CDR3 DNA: TGCGCCAGCAGCCGGGGGACTAGCGGACAAGAGACCCAGTACTTC; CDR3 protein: CASSRGTSGQETQYF
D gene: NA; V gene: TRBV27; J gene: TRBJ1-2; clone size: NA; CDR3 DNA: TGTGCCAGCAGGAGACAAGAATTAAACTATGGCTACACCTTC; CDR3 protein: CASRRQELNYGYTF
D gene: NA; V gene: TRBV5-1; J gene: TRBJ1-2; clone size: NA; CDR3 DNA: TGCGCCAGCAGCTTGGACCGGGGATCCTATGGCTACACCTTC; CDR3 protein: CASSLDRGSYGYTF
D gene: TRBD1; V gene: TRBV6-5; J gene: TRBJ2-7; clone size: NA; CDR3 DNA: TGTGCCAGCAGGAAGACAGGGTTGAGCTCCTACGAGCAGTACTTC; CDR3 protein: CASRKTGLSSYEQYF
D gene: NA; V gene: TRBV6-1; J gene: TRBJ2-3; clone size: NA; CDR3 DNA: TGTGCCAGCAGACTAAAATCAGGGGGCACAGATACGCAGTATTTT; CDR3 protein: CASRLKSGGTDTQYF
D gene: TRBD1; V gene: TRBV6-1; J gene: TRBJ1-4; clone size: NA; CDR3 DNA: TGTGCCACGGACAGGGCCACTCTTCTTGATGAAAAACTGTTTTTT; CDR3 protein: CATDRATLLDEKLFF
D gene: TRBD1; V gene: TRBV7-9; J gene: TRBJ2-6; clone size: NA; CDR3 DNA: TGTGCCAGCAGCCCGCCGGGACAGATCAGATCTGGGGCCAACGTCCTGACTTTC; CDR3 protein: CASSPPGQIRSGANVLTF
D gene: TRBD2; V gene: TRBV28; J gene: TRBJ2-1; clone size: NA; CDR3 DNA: TGTGCCAGCAGTTTATTGGTACTAGCGGGAGACAATGAGCAGTTCTTC; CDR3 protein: CASSLLVLAGDNEQFF
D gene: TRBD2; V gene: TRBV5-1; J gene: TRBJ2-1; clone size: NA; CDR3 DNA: TGCGCCAGCAGCTTGTCCGGCGGGAGAAGGAATGAGCAGTTCTTC; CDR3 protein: CASSLSGGRRNEQFF
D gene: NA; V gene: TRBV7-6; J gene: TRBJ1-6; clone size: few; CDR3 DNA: TGTGCCAGCAGCTCCACAGCTTCACCCCTCCACTTT; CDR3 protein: CASSSTASPLHF
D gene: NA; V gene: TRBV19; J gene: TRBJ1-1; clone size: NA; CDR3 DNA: TGTGCCAGTAGTACTCAGGGAAGGAACACTGAAGCTTTCTTT; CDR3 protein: CASSTQGRNTEAFF
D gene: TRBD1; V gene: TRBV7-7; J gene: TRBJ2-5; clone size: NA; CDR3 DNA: TGTGCCAGCAGCCCGGACAGGGCAGAGACCCAGTACTTC; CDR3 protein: CASSPDRAETQYF
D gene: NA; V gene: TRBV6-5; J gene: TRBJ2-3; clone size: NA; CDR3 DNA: TGTGCCAGCAGCTCAGGGCCAGATACGCAGTATTTT; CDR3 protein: CASSSGPDTQYF
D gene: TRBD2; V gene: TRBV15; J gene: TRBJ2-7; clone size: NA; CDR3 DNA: TGTGCCACCAGCGGCGCGGGGGTACTCTACGAGCAGTACTTC; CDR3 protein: CATSGAGVLYEQYF
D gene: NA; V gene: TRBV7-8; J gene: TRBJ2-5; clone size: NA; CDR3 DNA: TGTGCCAGCAGCTTGTCACAGCTTTCAGAGACCCAGTACTTC; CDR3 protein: CASSLSQLSETQYF
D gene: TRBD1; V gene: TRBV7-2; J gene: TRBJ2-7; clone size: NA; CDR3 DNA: TGTGCCAGCAGCTTAGTGGGGACAGGGGTCCCCTACGAGCAGTACTTC; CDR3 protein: CASSLVGTGVPYEQYF
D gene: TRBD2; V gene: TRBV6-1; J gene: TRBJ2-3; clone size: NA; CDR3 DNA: TGTGCCAGCAGTGGTCTGGGGAGGGGCATAGGCACAGATACGCAGTATTTT; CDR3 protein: CASSGLGRGIGTDTQYF
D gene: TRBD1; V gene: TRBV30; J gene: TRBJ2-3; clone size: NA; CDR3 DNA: TGTGCAACTTCAGCGGACAGGGTTTCAGATACGCAGTATTTT; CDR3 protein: CATSADRVSDTQYF
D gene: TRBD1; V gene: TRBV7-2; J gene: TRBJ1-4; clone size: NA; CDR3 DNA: TGTGCCAGCAGCTTAGATAAGGGGGCGGGTGAAAAACTGTTTTTT; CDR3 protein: CASSLDKGAGEKLFF